This section outlines one T cell receptor beta chain sequence together with its context. Its cognate antigen is unknown. The data are from a study of response to subunit inactivated influenza vaccine. Findings and caveats of the study: The study's authors posited that every seasonal influenza vaccination enlists few new T cells.

One entry per CDR3 protein results from TCRdb running MiXCR on the RT-PCR reads. This table has fewer than 750,000 distinct CDR3 sequences, 11% to 15% appearing once. The receptor was derived from a man aged 45 to 65 who received an inactivated influenza vaccine. The material sequenced was PBMCs from blood, taken 11 to 12 days after vaccination.

CDR3 residues: CASSFQRARVNEQFF. The CDR3 DNA follows: TGTGCCAGCAGTTTTCAGCGGGCCCGGGTGAATGAGCAGTTCTTC. The chain uses TRBV27 and TRBJ2-1, with a possible D match to TRBD2 (6 bases). Trimming left V 3 bases short and J 7 bases short, with 16 bases between. CDR3 length equals 15 residues. Germline CDR1 reads MNHEY; CDR2 reads SMNVEV (reference sequence).